Below are 15 T cell receptor beta chains sequenced from a single sample in a study of blood T cell repertoires in COVID-19. Generated by immunoSEQ multiplex PCR, the TCRdb table keeps only in-frame clones and is missing some. Altogether roughly 53,000 clones are present, about 76% being singletons, with the ten largest covering around 20%. Sequencing input: peripheral blood. Receptor source: a man aged 50 or older with active or convalescent COVID-19.

The rearrangement links TRBV2 to TRBJ1-1; D possibly corresponds to TRBD1 (6 bases). Trimming stripped 3 bases from V and 11 bases from J, with 19 bases between. Germline CDR1 reads SNHLY; CDR2 reads FYNNEI. The CDR3 contains 14 residues. The CDR3 DNA is TGTGCCAGCAGTGACAGGGACATCCATCCTCGGGCTTTCTTT. Translated, it gives CASSDRDIHPRAFF.

The chain's CDR3 is CASKFSTGELFF. The CDR3 DNA reads TGTGCCAGCAAATTCTCCACCGGGGAGCTGTTTTTT. The V and J genes are TRBV12-3 or TRBV12-4 and TRBJ2-2; no firm D call. With 7 bases removed from V and 4 bases from J, the gap between germline ends came to 7 bases. The CDR3 has 12 residues.

As regards this clone: The same CDR3 can be traced to other DNA sequences in this sample. The chain employs TRBV6-1 and TRBJ2-3; D may be TRBD2 (5 bases). CDR1 and CDR2 from the germline V gene are MNHNS and SASEGT. The CDR3 sequence is 12 residues long. V lost 2 bases and J 5 bases, leaving 5 bases between the germline ends. The CDR3 nucleotides read TGTGCCAGCAGTGAAACTAGAGATACGCAGTATTTT. It is translated as CASSETRDTQYF.

This clone is a singleton in its sample. The chain has TRBV19 and TRBJ2-3; weak D call: TRBD1 (5 bases). From germline, CDR1 is LNHDA and CDR2 SQIVND (reference sequence). This CDR3 is 17 amino acids long. V lost 3 bases and J lost 2, with 18 bases in between. The CDR3 is CASSMGRAALHTDTQYF. The CDR3 DNA reads as TGTGCCAGTAGTATGGGCAGGGCCGCCCTGCACACAGATACGCAGTATTTT.

This clone was counted a few times. J is TRBJ2-3 and V is TRBV9, with 8 bases identical to TRBD2. This CDR3 spans 15 amino acids. Trimming at V came to 2 bases and at J to 3 bases, leaving 5 bases not matched to a gene. CDR1 SGDLS and CDR2 YYNGEE come from the germline V gene. CDR3 sequence (DNA): TGTGCCAGCAGCGTTCCGCGGGGGGCAACAGATACGCAGTATTTT. Its protein is CASSVPRGATDTQYF.

The chain employs TRBV7-2 and TRBJ2-7, with D perhaps matching TRBD1 (6 bases). This CDR3 contains 15 residues. Germline CDR1 and CDR2: SGHTA and FQGNSA. V lost 4 bases to trimming and J lost 3 bases, with 16 bases between them. In DNA, the CDR3 is TGTGCCAGCAGCTCCCTAGGGACAACCTACTACGAGCAGTACTTC. Residues: CASSSLGTTYYEQYF. Looking up the rest from reference TRBV7-2 and TRBJ2-7 gives the full variable domain: GAGVSQSPSNKVTEKGKDVELRCDPISGHTALYWYRQSLGQGLEFLIYFQGNSAPDKSGLPSDRFSAERTGGSVSTLTIQRTQQEDSAVYLCASSSLGTTYYEQYFGPGTRLTVT.

The chain links TRBV30 to TRBJ2-1; 13 nucleotides agree with TRBD2. The germline CDR1 and CDR2 sequences are GTSNPN and SVGIG (reference sequence). The CDR3 length is 16 residues. V shed 2 bases and J 8 bases; nucleotides not matched to a gene: 9. CDR3 residues: CAWSSSRTSGRYEQFF. CDR3 in DNA: TGTGCCTGGAGTAGTAGCAGGACTAGCGGGAGATATGAGCAGTTCTTC.

The chain employs TRBV6-5 and TRBJ1-6; D possibly corresponds to TRBD1 (5 bases). The germline gives CDR1 MNHEY, CDR2 SVGAGI. The CDR3 runs 13 residues. Trimming removed 10 bases at V and 5 bases at J, with 12 bases between. The CDR3 region is CAIKAGNNSPLHF. For the CDR3, the DNA is TGTGCCATTAAGGCAGGGAATAATTCACCCCTCCACTTT.

J is TRBJ2-3 and V is TRBV7-3, with 9 bases identical to TRBD1. V shed 5 bases and J 2 bases; nucleotides not matched to a gene: 11. The CDR3 is made up of 17 amino acids. Looked up from germline, CDR1 is SGHTA and CDR2 is FQGTGA. In DNA form, the CDR3 reads TGTGCCAGCAGCGTAGATCCCCGGGACAGGGTCACAGATACGCAGTATTTT. It translates to CASSVDPRDRVTDTQYF.

This chain joins TRBV13 and TRBJ2-5; D possibly corresponds to TRBD2 (6 bases). The CDR3 contains 16 residues. Germline V gene lookup returns CDR1 PRHDT and CDR2 FYEKMQ (reference sequence). V dropped 6 bases and J dropped 5 bases, with 22 bases sitting between them. The CDR3 DNA follows: TGTGCCAGCAGTCGCCAGCGGGTCGGTGGGGGGGAGACCCAGTACTTC. It specifies CASSRQRVGGGETQYF.

The V gene is TRBV10-3, the J gene TRBJ2-1, with 11 bases that match TRBD2. Germline loops: CDR1 ENHRY, CDR2 SYGVKD. The CDR3 is made up of 12 amino acids. The V gene end was trimmed by 11 bases and the J gene end by 4 bases; junction bases not matched to a gene: 1. DNA of the CDR3: TGTGCCTCTAGCGGGGGGTACAATGAGCAGTTCTTC. Translating gives CASSGGYNEQFF.

The genes are TRBV28 and TRBJ1-4; possibly TRBD1 for D (5 bases). V lost 1 base to trimming and J lost 6 bases, with 21 bases between them. Germline-derived CDR1 and CDR2 are MDHEN and SYDVKM. This CDR3 region has 18 residues. The CDR3 bases are TGTGCCAGCAGTTTATATGGGATCGGTGGGGCCAAGGATGAAAAACTGTTTTTT. Residues: CASSLYGIGGAKDEKLFF.

This chain uses TRBV4-1 with TRBJ2-5, with D perhaps matching TRBD2 (5 bases). The V and J ends lost 5 bases and 5 bases respectively, with 15 bases between them. Germline CDR1 and CDR2: MGHRA and YSYEKL. This CDR3 contains 14 residues. The CDR3 loop is CASSKSPSGETQYF. CDR3 bases: TGCGCCAGCAGCAAATCGCCTTCGGGGGAGACCCAGTACTTC.

The J gene is TRBJ1-2, the V gene TRBV12-3 or TRBV12-4; D is possibly TRBD1 (6 bases). V lost 3 bases to trimming and J lost 5 bases, with 10 bases between them. The CDR3 totals 13 residues. Written as DNA, the CDR3 is TGTGCCAGCAGTTTCGTCCAGGGGTATGGCTACACCTTC. Translation: CASSFVQGYGYTF.

The chain carries TRBV15 and TRBJ1-6; D ambiguous. The germline CDR1 and CDR2 sequences are LNHNV and YYDKDF (reference sequence). The CDR3 has 15 residues. V was clipped by 7 bases and J by 6 bases, with 16 bases between them. CDR3 bases: TGTGCCACCAAAGATCGCGGGTTCAGTAATTCACCCCTCCACTTT. As protein: CATKDRGFSNSPLHF.